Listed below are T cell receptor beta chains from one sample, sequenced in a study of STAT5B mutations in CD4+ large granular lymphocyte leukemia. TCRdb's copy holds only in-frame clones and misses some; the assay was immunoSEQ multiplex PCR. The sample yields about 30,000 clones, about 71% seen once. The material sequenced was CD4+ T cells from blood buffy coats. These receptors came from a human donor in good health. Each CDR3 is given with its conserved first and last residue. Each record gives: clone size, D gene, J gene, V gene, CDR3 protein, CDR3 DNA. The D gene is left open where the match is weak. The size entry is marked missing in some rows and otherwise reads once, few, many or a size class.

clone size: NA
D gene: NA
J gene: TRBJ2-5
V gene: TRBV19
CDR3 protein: CASNSRGGKETQYF
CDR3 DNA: TGTGCCAGTAATTCACGGGGTGGGAAAGAGACCCAGTACTTC

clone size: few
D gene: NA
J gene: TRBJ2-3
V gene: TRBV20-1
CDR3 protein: CSASTDTQYF
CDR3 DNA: TGCAGTGCTAGTACAGATACGCAGTATTTT

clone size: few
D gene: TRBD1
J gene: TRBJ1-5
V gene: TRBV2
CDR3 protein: CASTPLTGRNQPQHF
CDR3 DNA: TGTGCCAGCACCCCTCTGACAGGGCGCAATCAGCCCCAGCATTTT

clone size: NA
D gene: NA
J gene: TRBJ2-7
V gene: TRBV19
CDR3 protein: CASSIDRGTYEQYF
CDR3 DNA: TGTGCCAGTAGTATTGATCGCGGGACCTACGAGCAGTACTTC

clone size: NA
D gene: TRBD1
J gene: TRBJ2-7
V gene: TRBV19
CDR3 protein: CASSIQGAGEQYF
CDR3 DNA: TGTGCCAGTAGTATCCAGGGGGCGGGCGAGCAGTACTTC

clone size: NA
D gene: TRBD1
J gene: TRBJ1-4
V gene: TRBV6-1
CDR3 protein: CASSAQQGGAEKLFF
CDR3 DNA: TGTGCCAGCAGTGCCCAACAGGGGGGAGCTGAAAAACTGTTTTTT

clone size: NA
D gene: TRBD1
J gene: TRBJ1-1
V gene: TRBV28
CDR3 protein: CASSPPTGAGMNTEAFF
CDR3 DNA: TGTGCCAGCAGTCCCCCTACAGGGGCGGGAATGAACACTGAAGCCTTCTTT

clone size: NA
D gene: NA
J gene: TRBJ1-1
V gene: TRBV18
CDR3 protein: CASSPPMDTEAFF
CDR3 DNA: TGTGCCAGCTCACCGCCCATGGATACTGAAGCTTTCTTT

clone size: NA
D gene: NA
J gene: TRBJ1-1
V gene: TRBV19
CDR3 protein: CASSIDGTTSEAFF
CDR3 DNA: TGTGCCAGTAGTATCGACGGGACAACCTCTGAAGCTTTCTTT

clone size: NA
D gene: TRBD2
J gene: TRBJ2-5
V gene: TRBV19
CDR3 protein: CASSTFSGGQETQYF
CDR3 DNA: TGTGCCAGTAGTACATTTAGCGGGGGACAAGAGACCCAGTACTTC

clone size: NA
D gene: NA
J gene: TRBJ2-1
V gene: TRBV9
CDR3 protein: CASSVEGAAYNEQFF
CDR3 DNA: TGTGCCAGCAGCGTAGAGGGAGCGGCCTACAATGAGCAGTTCTTC

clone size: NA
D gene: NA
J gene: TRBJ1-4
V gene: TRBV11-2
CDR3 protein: CASSFFRGRNEKLFF
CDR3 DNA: TGTGCCAGCAGCTTTTTTCGGGGGAGGAATGAAAAACTGTTTTTT

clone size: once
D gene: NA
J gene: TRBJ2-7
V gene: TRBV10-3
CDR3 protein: CAISLGERSSYEQYF
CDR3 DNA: TGTGCCATCAGCTTGGGGGAGAGAAGCTCCTACGAGCAGTACTTC

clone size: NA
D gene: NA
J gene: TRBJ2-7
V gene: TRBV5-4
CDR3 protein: CASSLAWDTTSYEQYF
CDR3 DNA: TGTGCCAGCAGCTTGGCCTGGGACACCACCTCCTACGAGCAGTACTTC

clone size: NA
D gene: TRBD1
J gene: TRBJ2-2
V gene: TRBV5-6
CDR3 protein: CASSFRGTGELFF
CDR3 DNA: TGTGCCAGCAGCTTCAGGGGGACCGGGGAGCTGTTTTTT

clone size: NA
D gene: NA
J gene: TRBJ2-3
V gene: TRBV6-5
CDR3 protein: CASSATGYGTDTQYF
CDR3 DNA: TGTGCCAGCAGTGCAACTGGGTATGGAACAGATACGCAGTATTTT

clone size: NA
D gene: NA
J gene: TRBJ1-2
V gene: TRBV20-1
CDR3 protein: CSARQRGRF
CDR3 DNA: TGCAGTGCTAGACAGCGCGGTCGCTTC

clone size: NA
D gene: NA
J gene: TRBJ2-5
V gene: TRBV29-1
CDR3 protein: CSVTTGPRKETQYF
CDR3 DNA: TGCAGCGTAACGACCGGCCCCCGGAAAGAGACCCAGTACTTC

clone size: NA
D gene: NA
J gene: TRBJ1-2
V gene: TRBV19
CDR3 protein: CASSPIGWVMNGYTF
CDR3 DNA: TGTGCCAGTAGCCCTATTGGATGGGTTATGAATGGCTACACCTTC

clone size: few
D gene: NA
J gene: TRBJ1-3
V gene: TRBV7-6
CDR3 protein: CASSGDSGNTIYF
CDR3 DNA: TGTGCCAGTAGCGGTGACTCTGGAAACACCATATATTTT

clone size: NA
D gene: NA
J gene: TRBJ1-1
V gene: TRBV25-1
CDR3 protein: CASSEQGGGTEAFF
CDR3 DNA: TGTGCCAGCAGTGAACAGGGAGGGGGGACTGAAGCTTTCTTT

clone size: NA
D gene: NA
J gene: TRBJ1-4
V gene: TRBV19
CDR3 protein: CASSISVGEKLFF
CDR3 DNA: TGTGCCAGTAGTATAAGTGTCGGTGAAAAACTGTTTTTT

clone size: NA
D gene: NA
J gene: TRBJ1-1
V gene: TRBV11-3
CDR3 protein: CASSQGYTEAFF
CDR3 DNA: TGTGCCAGCAGCCAGGGGTACACTGAAGCTTTCTTT

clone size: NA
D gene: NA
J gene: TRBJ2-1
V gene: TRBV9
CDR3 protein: CASSLEPGGDLLGINEQFF
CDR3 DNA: TGTGCCAGCAGCCTCGAACCAGGAGGGGATCTCCTAGGGATCAATGAGCAGTTCTTC

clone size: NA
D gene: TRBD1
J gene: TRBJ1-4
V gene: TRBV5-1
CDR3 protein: CASSPGQGLEKLFF
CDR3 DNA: TGCGCCAGCAGCCCCGGACAGGGACTTGAAAAACTGTTTTTT

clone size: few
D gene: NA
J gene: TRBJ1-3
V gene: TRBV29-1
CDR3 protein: CSVVVSPGIGGNTIYF
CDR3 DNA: TGCAGCGTTGTCGTCTCCCCAGGGATAGGTGGAAACACCATATATTTT

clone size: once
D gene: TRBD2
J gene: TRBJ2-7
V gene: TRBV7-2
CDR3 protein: CASSKLAGESYEQYF
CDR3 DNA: TGTGCCAGCAGCAAGCTAGCGGGGGAGTCCTACGAGCAGTACTTC

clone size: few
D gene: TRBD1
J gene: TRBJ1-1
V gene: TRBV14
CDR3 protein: CASSQMGQANTEAFF
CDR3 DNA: TGTGCCAGCAGCCAAATGGGACAGGCAAACACTGAAGCTTTCTTT

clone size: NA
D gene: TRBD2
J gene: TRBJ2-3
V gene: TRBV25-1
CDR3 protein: CASSFLAGNTDTQYF
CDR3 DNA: TGTGCCAGCAGCTTTCTAGCGGGGAACACAGATACGCAGTATTTT

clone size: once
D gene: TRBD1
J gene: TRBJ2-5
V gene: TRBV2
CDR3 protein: CASSNDRGPETQYF
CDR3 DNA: TGTGCCAGCAGCAACGACAGGGGGCCGGAGACCCAGTACTTC

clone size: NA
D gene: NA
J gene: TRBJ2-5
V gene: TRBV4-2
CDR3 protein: CASSQVATQETQYF
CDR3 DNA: TGTGCCAGCAGCCAAGTCGCTACACAAGAGACCCAGTACTTC

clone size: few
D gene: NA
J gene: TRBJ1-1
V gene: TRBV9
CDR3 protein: CASSVVKGVMNTEAFF
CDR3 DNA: TGTGCCAGCAGCGTAGTTAAGGGGGTGATGAACACTGAAGCTTTCTTT

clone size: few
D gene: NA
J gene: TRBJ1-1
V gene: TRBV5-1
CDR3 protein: CASSMGLRNTEAFF
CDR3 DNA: TGCGCCAGCAGCATGGGACTGAGGAACACTGAAGCTTTCTTT

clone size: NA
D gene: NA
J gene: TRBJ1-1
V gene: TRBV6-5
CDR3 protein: CASSYGRARNTEAFF
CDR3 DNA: TGTGCCAGCAGTTACGGTCGCGCTCGGAACACTGAAGCTTTCTTT

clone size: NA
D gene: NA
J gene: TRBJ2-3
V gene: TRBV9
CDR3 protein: CASSVESRGRGTDTQYF
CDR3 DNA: TGTGCCAGCAGCGTAGAGAGTAGGGGGAGGGGCACAGATACGCAGTATTTT

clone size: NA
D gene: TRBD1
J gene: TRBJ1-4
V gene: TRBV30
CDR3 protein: CAWSTRQGTNEKLFF
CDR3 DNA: TGTGCCTGGAGTACGCGACAGGGTACTAATGAAAAACTGTTTTTT

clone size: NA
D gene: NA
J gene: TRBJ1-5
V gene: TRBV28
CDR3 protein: CASTLNNQPQHF
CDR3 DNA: TGTGCCAGCACTTTGAATAATCAGCCCCAGCATTTT

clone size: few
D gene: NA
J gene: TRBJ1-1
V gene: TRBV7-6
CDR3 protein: CASSPVQGGYTEAFF
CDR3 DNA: TGTGCCAGCAGCCCCGTACAGGGAGGGTACACTGAAGCTTTCTTT

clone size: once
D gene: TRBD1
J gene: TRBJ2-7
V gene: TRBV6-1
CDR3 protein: CASQYGQGSSYEQYF
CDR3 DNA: TGTGCCAGCCAGTACGGACAGGGGAGCTCCTACGAGCAGTACTTC

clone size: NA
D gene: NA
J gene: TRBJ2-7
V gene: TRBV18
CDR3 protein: CASSPLGYEQYF
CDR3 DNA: TGTGCCAGCTCACCCCTAGGCTACGAGCAGTACTTC

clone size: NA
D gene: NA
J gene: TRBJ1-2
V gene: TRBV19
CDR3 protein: CASINPDSYGYTF
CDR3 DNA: TGTGCCAGTATCAACCCGGACAGCTATGGCTACACCTTC

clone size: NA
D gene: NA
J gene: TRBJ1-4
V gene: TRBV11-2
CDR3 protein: CASSLDTPAEKLFF
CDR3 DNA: TGTGCCAGCAGCTTAGACACCCCCGCCGAAAAACTGTTTTTT

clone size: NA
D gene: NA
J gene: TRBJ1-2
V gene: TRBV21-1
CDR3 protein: CASSNGGMPYGYTF
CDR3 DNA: TGTGCCAGCAGCAACGGGGGCATGCCTTATGGCTACACCTTC

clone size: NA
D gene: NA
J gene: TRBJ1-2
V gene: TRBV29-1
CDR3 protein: CSATDSSYGYTF
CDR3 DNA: TGCAGCGCAACAGACAGTTCCTATGGCTACACCTTC

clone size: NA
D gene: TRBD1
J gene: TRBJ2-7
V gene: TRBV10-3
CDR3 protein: CATFSPGQGSYEQYF
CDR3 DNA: TGTGCCACCTTTTCACCGGGACAGGGGTCCTACGAGCAGTACTTC

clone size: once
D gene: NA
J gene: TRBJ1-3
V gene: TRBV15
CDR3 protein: CATSRTPRGSGNTIYF
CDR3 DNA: TGTGCCACCAGCAGAACCCCCAGGGGCTCTGGAAACACCATATATTTT

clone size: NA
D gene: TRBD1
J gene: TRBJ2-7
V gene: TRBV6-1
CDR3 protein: CASSEGLDRGPEQYF
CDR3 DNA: TGTGCCAGCAGTGAAGGGTTAGACAGGGGCCCCGAGCAGTACTTC

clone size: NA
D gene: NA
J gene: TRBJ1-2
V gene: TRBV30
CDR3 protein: CAWSLTGLYGYTF
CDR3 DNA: TGTGCCTGGAGTTTAACAGGGCTGTATGGCTACACCTTC

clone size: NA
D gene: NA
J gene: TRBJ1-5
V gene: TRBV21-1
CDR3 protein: CASSKVDREPWENFNQPQHF
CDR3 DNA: TGTGCCAGCAGCAAAGTGGACAGGGAACCTTGGGAGAACTTCAATCAGCCCCAGCATTTT

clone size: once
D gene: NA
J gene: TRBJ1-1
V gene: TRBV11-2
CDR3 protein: CASSSDVNTEAFF
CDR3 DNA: TGTGCCAGCAGCTCTGACGTGAACACTGAAGCTTTCTTT

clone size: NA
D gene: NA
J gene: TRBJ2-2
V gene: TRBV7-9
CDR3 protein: CASSRSGPTNTGELFF
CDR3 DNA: TGTGCCAGCAGCAGATCAGGGCCTACGAACACCGGGGAGCTGTTTTTT

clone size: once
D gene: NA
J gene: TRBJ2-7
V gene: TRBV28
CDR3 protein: CASSLPGGEQYF
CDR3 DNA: TGTGCCAGCAGTTTACCTGGCGGCGAGCAGTACTTC

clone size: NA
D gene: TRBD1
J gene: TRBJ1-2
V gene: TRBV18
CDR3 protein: CASSSGTGIYGYTF
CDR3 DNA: TGTGCCAGCTCATCCGGGACAGGGATCTATGGCTACACCTTC

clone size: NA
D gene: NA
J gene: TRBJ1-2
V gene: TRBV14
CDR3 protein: CASSATGRIYGYTF
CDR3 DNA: TGTGCCAGCAGCGCCACGGGACGGATCTATGGCTACACCTTC

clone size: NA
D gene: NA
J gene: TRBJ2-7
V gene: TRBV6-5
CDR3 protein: CASSGGGSF
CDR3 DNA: TGTGCCAGCAGCGGCGGTGGGAGCTTC